The 14 T cell receptor beta chains below all came from one sample that was sequenced in a study of cytomegalovirus exposure and HLA in healthy donors. PCR used 60 Vbeta primers and 13 Jbeta primers. TCRdb keeps only in-frame clones here, not all; method: immunoSEQ multiplex PCR. The data contain some 83,000 clones, about 77% of them seen just once; the ten biggest clones take up roughly 4.2%. Sequences were obtained from PBMCs. The receptors come from a man in his sixties in good health and CMV-seronegative.

The chain combines TRBV14 with TRBJ2-5, with D unclear. Germline V gives CDR1 SGHDN, CDR2 FVKESK. CDR3 length: 14 residues. Deletions cut 2 bases from V and 2 bases from J, with 9 bases between. The CDR3 bases are TGTGCCAGCAGCCAATTTTCCAGTCAAGAGACCCAGTACTTC. This encodes CASSQFSSQETQYF.

The chain uses TRBV6-6 and TRBJ1-3; 8 bases agree with TRBD1. This CDR3 spans 16 amino acids. V lost 7 bases and J lost 0; bases outside the gene matches: 8. CDR1 is MNHNY and CDR2 is SVGAGI in the germline V gene (reference sequence). CDR3 in DNA: TGTGCCAGCACACAACCGGGACAGGCCTCTGGAAACACCATATATTTT. Protein sequence: CASTQPGQASGNTIYF.

The chain links TRBV14 to TRBJ2-5, with D uncertain. The J call may be faulty, since TRBJ2-7 better matches the DNA end. Per germline, CDR1 SGHDN and CDR2 FVKESK. The CDR3 is 13 residues long. CDR3 sequence (DNA): TGTGCCAGCAGCCAAGAAGCAATTTACGAGCAGTACTTC. This sequence encodes CASSQEAIYEQYF.

The chain combines TRBV30 with TRBJ1-6, with 7 bases that match TRBD1. The CDR3 spans 11 residues. Germline loops: CDR1 GTSNPN, CDR2 SVGIG (reference sequence). CDR3 amino acids: CADRVYSPLHF. CDR3 in DNA: TGTGCAGACAGGGTCTATTCACCCCTCCACTTT.

A note on this clone: Additional DNA sequences in this sample encode the identical CDR3. The V and J genes are TRBV30 and TRBJ1-2, with no clear D. V was trimmed by 1 base and J by 4 bases, leaving 4 bases between them. This CDR3 has 11 amino acids. Germline V gene sequence: CDR1 GTSNPN, CDR2 SVGIG (reference sequence). DNA for the CDR3: TGTGCCTGGAGTGCAGGCTATGGCTACACCTTC. As protein: CAWSAGYGYTF.

V gene TRBV21-1 combines with J gene TRBJ2-3; TRBD2 is the table's D call and was not checked against the DNA. TRBV21-1 is noted as a pseudogene. This CDR3 comprises 17 residues. The CDR3 DNA reads TGTGCCAGCAGCTCTGAGGAGGTAGCGGGTTTCACAGATACGCAGTATTTT. Its protein is CASSSEEVAGFTDTQYF.

The chain joins TRBV18 to TRBJ2-2; D is unclear. This CDR3 is built from 16 residues. Per germline, CDR1 KGHSH and CDR2 LQKENI. V gave up 4 bases and J gave up 2 bases, with 14 bases separating them. The CDR3 region is CASSRQTIFNTGELFF. The CDR3, as DNA: TGTGCCAGCTCACGCCAAACAATTTTCAACACCGGGGAGCTGTTTTTT.

The chain couples TRBV2 to TRBJ2-3; D is possibly TRBD2 (6 bases). Trimming stripped 5 bases from V and 2 bases from J, with 11 bases between. CDR3 length: 14 residues. The germline V gene encodes CDR1 SNHLY and CDR2 FYNNEI. Here the CDR3 reads CASSSLAITDTQYF. The CDR3 coding sequence is TGTGCCAGCAGTAGCCTAGCGATCACAGATACGCAGTATTTT.

The chain uses TRBV19 and TRBJ1-1; weak D call: TRBD1 (5 bases). The CDR3 is made up of 15 amino acids. V dropped 3 bases and J dropped 0 bases, with 11 bases sitting between them. In germline, CDR1 is LNHDA, CDR2 SQIVND (reference sequence). CDR3 nucleotide sequence: TGTGCCAGTAGTATCGCAGGGTTTATGAACACTGAAGCTTTCTTT. Protein: CASSIAGFMNTEAFF.

The chain links TRBV6-1 to TRBJ1-2; 7 bases line up with TRBD1. The germline gives CDR1 MNHNS, CDR2 SASEGT. The CDR3 spans 11 residues. After removal of 11 bases from V and 7 bases from J, the junction contained 7 bases not matched to a gene. The chain's CDR3 is CACRQGVGYTF. CDR3 nucleotides: TGTGCCTGTAGACAGGGTGTTGGCTACACCTTC.

DNA of the CDR3: TGTGCCAGCAGTGCTAGCGGGGAAGAGACCCAGTACTTC. This gives the protein CASSASGEETQYF. The chain is built from TRBV2 and TRBJ2-5; 9 bases line up with TRBD2. Losses at the gene ends were 4 bases for V and 3 bases for J; bases not matched to a gene: 0. Germline V gives CDR1 SNHLY, CDR2 FYNNEI. There are 13 residues in the CDR3.

Concerning this clone itself: Mismatch with germline at one junction end may stem from a read error. The rearrangement links TRBV7-8 to TRBJ2-5; 8 bases map to TRBD2. Germline CDR1 and CDR2: SGHVS and FQNEAQ. This CDR3 region has 16 residues. Here the CDR3 DNA reads TGTGCCAACAGCTTTCCCGGTGCGGGGGGCCAAGAGACCCAGTACTTC. Its protein product is CANSFPGAGGQETQYF. Filled out from reference TRBV7-8 and TRBJ2-5, the complete variable domain reads GAGVSQSPRYKVAKRGQDVALRCDPISGHVSLFWYQQALGQGPEFLTYFQNEAQLDKSGLPSDRFFAERPEGSVSTLKIQRTQQEDSAVYLCANSFPGAGGQETQYFGPGTRLLVL.

This clone has just a few counts. This sequence joins TRBV27 and TRBJ1-2, with 9 nucleotides matching TRBD1. The germline V gene has CDR1 MNHEY and CDR2 SMNVEV (reference sequence). The CDR3 is 13 amino acids. The junction had 6 bases not matched to a gene; V was cut back by 6 bases and J by 7 bases. CDR3 DNA: TGTGCCAGCAGCCTACAGGGGGCGGGTGGCTACACCTTC. This translates into CASSLQGAGGYTF.

The chain couples TRBV30 to TRBJ2-1, with 10 bases that match TRBD2. CDR3 length: 17 residues. CDR1 is GTSNPN and CDR2 is SVGIG in the germline V gene (reference sequence). V shed 0 bases and J 1 base; nucleotides not matched to a gene: 6. This CDR3 is CAWSVSGGRASYNEQFF. The CDR3 DNA follows: TGTGCCTGGAGTGTTAGCGGGGGGCGCGCTTCCTACAATGAGCAGTTCTTC.